The entry below describes one TCR beta chain. Trimming left V 0 bases short and J 2 bases short, with 5 bases between. The CDR3 is 13 residues long. CDR1 is SGDLS and CDR2 is YYNGEE in the germline V gene. Generated by immunoSEQ multiplex PCR, the TCRdb table keeps only in-frame clones and is missing some. The sample consists of around 38,000 clones, 91% of them appearing once. The data are from a study of T cell changes during pregnancy in multiple sclerosis. This TCR was sampled from a female donor with multiple sclerosis, enrolled in a pregnancy study. The specimen was CD8+ T cells from peripheral blood mononuclear cells, collected in the second trimester of pregnancy. This rearrangement joins TRBV9 to TRBJ1-2; D call uncertain. CDR3 in DNA: TGTGCCAGCAGCGTAGTCCCGAACTATGGCTACACCTTC. Translating gives CASSVVPNYGYTF.